What follows are 15 T cell receptor beta chains derived from one specimen sequenced in a study of T cell responses to AZD1222 COVID-19 vaccine. Assay used: immunoSEQ multiplex PCR; TCRdb lists only in-frame clones, some missing. The sample consists of approximately 130,000 clones, approximately 91% of them appearing once. Material: peripheral blood, obtained 28 days after the second AZD1222 dose. The receptors were gathered from an adult who received the AZD1222 COVID-19 vaccine.

The rearrangement uses TRBV28 and TRBJ2-7; D gene ambiguous. Trimming shortened V by 6 bases and J by 0 bases, and 24 bases separated the two germline ends. This CDR3 region has 18 residues. CDR1 is MDHEN and CDR2 is SYDVKM in the germline V gene. In DNA form, the CDR3 reads TGTGCCAGCAGCTATCTATTACCCAGACACGGAAGCTCCTACGAGCAGTACTTC. Its translation is CASSYLLPRHGSSYEQYF.

The chain recombines TRBV15 with TRBJ2-2, with D tentatively TRBD2 (5 bases). The CDR3 contains 18 residues. Germline CDR1 LNHNV, CDR2 YYDKDF (reference sequence). The V and J ends lost 0 bases and 6 bases respectively, with 20 bases between them. The CDR3 DNA reads TGTGCCACCAGCAGAGACCAACTAGTTAATTATCGCGCCGGGGAGCTGTTTTTT. Its translation: CATSRDQLVNYRAGELFF. Combining the CDR3 with reference TRBV15 and TRBJ2-2 gives the whole variable domain DAMVIQNPRYQVTQFGKPVTLSCSQTLNHNVMYWYQQKSSQAPKLLFHYYDKDFNNEADTPDNFQSRRPNTSFCFLDIRSPGLGDTAMYLCATSRDQLVNYRAGELFFGEGSRLTVL.

This chain links TRBV4-3 with TRBJ1-2; D is ambiguous. The CDR3 is 15 amino acids. The germline V gene has CDR1 LGHNA and CDR2 YSLEER. V gave up 0 bases and J gave up 2 bases, with 10 bases separating them. The CDR3 nucleotides read TGCGCCAGCAGCCAAGATCGGTACAGAAACTATGGCTACACCTTC. This sequence encodes CASSQDRYRNYGYTF.

V gene TRBV6-5 combines with J gene TRBJ2-1; tentatively, D is TRBD1 (5 bases). V dropped 6 bases and J dropped 0 bases, with 12 bases sitting between them. The CDR3 is 15 amino acids. Germline CDR1 MNHEY, CDR2 SVGAGI. The CDR3 here is CASSPGQSSYNEQFF. The CDR3 DNA sequence: TGTGCCAGCAGCCCCGGACAAAGCTCCTACAATGAGCAGTTCTTC.

This chain joins TRBV11-3 and TRBJ2-2, with a possible D match to TRBD2 (5 bases). Germline V gives CDR1 SGHNT, CDR2 YENEEA. The CDR3 consists of 16 residues. The V end lost 3 bases, the J end lost 2 bases, and 13 bases lay between the germline ends. The CDR3 reads CASSFSGTGNTGELFF. As DNA, the CDR3 is TGTGCCAGCAGCTTTTCGGGAACGGGAAACACCGGGGAGCTGTTTTTT.

This chain uses TRBV28 with TRBJ2-7, with TRBD2 matching 12 bases. Germline CDR1 and CDR2: MDHEN and SYDVKM. V trimming: 3 bases; J trimming: 3 bases; junction bases outside the gene matches: 6. The CDR3 loop spans 16 amino acids. The CDR3 DNA sequence: TGTGCCAGCAGTTTTGGGCTAGCGGGAGGGGTCTACGAGCAGTACTTC. Translated: CASSFGLAGGVYEQYF.

The rearrangement joins TRBV7-2 to TRBJ2-7; 7 nucleotides match TRBD2. Germline V CDR1 and CDR2: SGHTA, FQGNSA. V dropped 4 bases and J dropped 4; count of bases not matched to a gene: 7. The CDR3 consists of 14 residues. The CDR3 DNA is TGTGCCAGCAGCTCCACTGGCGGGGGTTACGAGCAGTACTTC. Amino acid sequence: CASSSTGGGYEQYF.

This clone was found a few times. V usage is TRBV14 and J usage is TRBJ2-3; 10 positions agree with TRBD2. From germline, CDR1 is SGHDN and CDR2 FVKESK. The CDR3 length is 17 residues. Trimming took 1 base from V and 5 from J; bases not matched to a gene: 9. CDR3 protein: CASSQAAGLATQDTQYF. The CDR3 bases are TGTGCCAGCAGCCAAGCGGCGGGACTAGCGACGCAAGATACGCAGTATTTT.

With regard to this clone: One junction end does not reproduce the germline sequence, and a read error may be involved. The chain combines TRBV2 with TRBJ2-1; D not certain. The CDR3 runs 15 residues. CDR1 is SNHLY and CDR2 is FYNNEI in the germline V gene. Written as DNA, the CDR3 is TGTGCCAGCAGAGAAGACGTTTCCTCCTACAATGAGCAGTTCTTC. Amino acids: CASREDVSSYNEQFF.

The rearrangement uses TRBV15 and TRBJ2-1; D gene unclear. This CDR3 has 13 residues. CDR1 is LNHNV and CDR2 is YYDKDF in the germline V gene (reference sequence). V lost 0 bases to trimming and J lost 13 bases, with 13 bases between them. CDR3 DNA: TGTGCCACCAGCAGAGAGAATCTAGGTCTTCAGTTCTTC. Its translation is CATSRENLGLQFF.

A word on this clone: The same CDR3 arises from other DNA sequences in this sample as well. The chain uses TRBV4-1 and TRBJ1-6; D is uncertain. The CDR3 has 15 amino acids. Deletions cut 1 base from V and 7 bases from J, with 11 bases between. In germline, CDR1 is MGHRA, CDR2 YSYEKL. The CDR3 region has the DNA TGCGCCAGCAGCCAAGTAAGGGAAGGCAATTCACCCCTCCACTTT. Its protein is CASSQVREGNSPLHF.

The CDR3 reads CAWETGPALHF. The CDR3 DNA follows: TGTGCCTGGGAAACCGGGCCAGCCCTCCACTTT. V is TRBV30 and J is TRBJ1-6; D not resolved. The germline V gene has CDR1 GTSNPN and CDR2 SVGIG (reference sequence). This CDR3 is built from 11 residues. Trimming shortened V by 5 bases and J by 14 bases, and 13 bases separated the two germline ends. The full variable domain, completed using reference TRBV30 and TRBJ1-6, is SQTIHQWPATLVQPVGSPLSLECTVEGTSNPNLYWYRQAAGRGLQLLFYSVGIGQISSEVPQNLSASRPQDRQFILSSKKLLLSDSGFYLCAWETGPALHFGNGTRLTVT.

This clone came up a few times. The chain is built from TRBV28 and TRBJ1-1; D gene unclear. This CDR3 has 12 amino acids. Trimming cost V 5 bases and J 5 bases, with 9 bases left between them. Germline V lookup: CDR1 MDHEN, CDR2 SYDVKM. CDR3 region: CASSTKYTEAFF. The CDR3 DNA reads as TGTGCCAGCAGTACGAAATATACTGAAGCTTTCTTT. The whole variable domain, remainder taken from reference TRBV28 and TRBJ1-1, is DVKVTQSSRYLVKRTGEKVFLECVQDMDHENMFWYRQDPGLGLRLIYFSYDVKMKEKGDIPEGYSVSREKKERFSLILESASTNQTSMYLCASSTKYTEAFFGQGTRLTVV.

This clone showed up just once. The rearrangement joins TRBV11-3 to TRBJ2-7, with D hard to call. Germline CDR1 is SGHNT and CDR2 is YENEEA. V shed 5 bases and J shed 2 bases, with 25 bases lying between them. The CDR3 sequence is 18 residues long. The CDR3 nucleotides read TGTGCCAGCAGCCCGATAAAAGGCCCTGGGCAGGAAACCTACGAGCAGTACTTC. This encodes CASSPIKGPGQETYEQYF.

The J gene is TRBJ1-2, the V gene TRBV5-5, with D unclear. Per germline, CDR1 SGHKS and CDR2 YYEKEE (reference sequence). V dropped 0 bases and J dropped 6 bases, with 12 bases sitting between them. This CDR3 is 14 amino acids long. CDR3 DNA: TGTGCCAGCAGCTTGGTATCCGGGATCAATGGCTACACCTTC. Amino acids: CASSLVSGINGYTF.